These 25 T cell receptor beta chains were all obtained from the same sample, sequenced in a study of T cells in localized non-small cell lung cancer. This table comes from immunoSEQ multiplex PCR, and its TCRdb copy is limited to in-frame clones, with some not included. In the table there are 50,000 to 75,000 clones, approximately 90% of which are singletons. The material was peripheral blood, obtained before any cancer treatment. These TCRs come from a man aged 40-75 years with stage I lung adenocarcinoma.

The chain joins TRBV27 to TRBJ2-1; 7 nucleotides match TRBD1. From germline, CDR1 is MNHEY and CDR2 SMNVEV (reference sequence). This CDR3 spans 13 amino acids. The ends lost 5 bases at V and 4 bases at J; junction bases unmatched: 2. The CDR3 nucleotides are TGTGCCAGCAGTGCACAGGGGTACAATGAGCAGTTCTTC. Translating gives CASSAQGYNEQFF.

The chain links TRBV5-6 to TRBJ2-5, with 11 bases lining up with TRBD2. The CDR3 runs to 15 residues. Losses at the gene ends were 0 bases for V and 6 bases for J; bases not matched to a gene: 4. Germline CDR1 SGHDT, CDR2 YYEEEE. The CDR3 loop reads CASSLVAGGVQTQYF. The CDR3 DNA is TGTGCCAGCAGCTTGGTAGCGGGAGGGGTACAGACCCAGTACTTC.

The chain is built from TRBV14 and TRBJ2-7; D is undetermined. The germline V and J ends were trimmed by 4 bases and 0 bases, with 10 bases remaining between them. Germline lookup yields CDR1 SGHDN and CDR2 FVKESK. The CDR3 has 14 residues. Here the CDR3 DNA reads TGTGCCAGCAGCCTATATGTGAGCTCCTACGAGCAGTACTTC. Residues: CASSLYVSSYEQYF.

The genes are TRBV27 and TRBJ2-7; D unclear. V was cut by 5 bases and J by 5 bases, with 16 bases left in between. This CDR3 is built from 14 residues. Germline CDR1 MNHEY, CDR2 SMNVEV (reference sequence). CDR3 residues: CASSPLNIGNEQYF. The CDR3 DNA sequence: TGTGCCAGCAGTCCCCTTAATATTGGGAACGAGCAGTACTTC.

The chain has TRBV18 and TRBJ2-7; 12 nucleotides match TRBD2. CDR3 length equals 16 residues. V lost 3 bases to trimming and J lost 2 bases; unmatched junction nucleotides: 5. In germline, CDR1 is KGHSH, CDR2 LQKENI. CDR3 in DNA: TGTGCCAGCTCACCTCTAGCGGGAGGGACAACCTACGAGCAGTACTTC. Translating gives CASSPLAGGTTYEQYF.

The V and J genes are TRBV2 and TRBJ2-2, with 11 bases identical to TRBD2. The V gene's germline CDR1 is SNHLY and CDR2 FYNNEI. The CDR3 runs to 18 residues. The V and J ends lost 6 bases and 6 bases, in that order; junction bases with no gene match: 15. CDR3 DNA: TGTGCCAGCAGGGACAATACTCTAGCGGGAGGTTTATCCGGGGAGCTGTTTTTT. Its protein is CASRDNTLAGGLSGELFF.

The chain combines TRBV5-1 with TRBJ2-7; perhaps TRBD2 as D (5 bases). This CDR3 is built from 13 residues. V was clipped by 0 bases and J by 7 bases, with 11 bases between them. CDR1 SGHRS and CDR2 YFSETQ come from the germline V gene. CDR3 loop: CASSLGGLREQYF. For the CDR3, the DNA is TGCGCCAGCAGCTTGGGAGGGCTACGAGAGCAGTACTTC. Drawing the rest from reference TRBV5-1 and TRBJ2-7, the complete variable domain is KAGVTQTPRYLIKTRGQQVTLSCSPISGHRSVSWYQQTPGQGLQFLFEYFSETQRNKGNFPGRFSGRQFSNSRSEMNVSTLELGDSALYLCASSLGGLREQYFGPGTRLTVT.

The CDR3 reads CAINTGIQETQYF. CDR3 sequence (DNA): TGTGCCATCAATACCGGGATACAGGAGACCCAGTACTTC. V usage is TRBV10-3 and J usage is TRBJ2-5; D might be TRBD2 (5 bases). The CDR3 loop spans 13 amino acids. Deletions cut 7 bases from V and 5 bases from J, with 14 bases between. Germline assignment: CDR1 ENHRY and CDR2 SYGVKD.

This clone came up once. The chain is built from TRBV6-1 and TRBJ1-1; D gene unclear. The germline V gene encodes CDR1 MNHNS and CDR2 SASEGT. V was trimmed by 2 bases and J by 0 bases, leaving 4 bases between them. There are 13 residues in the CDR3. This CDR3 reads CASSERVNTEAFF. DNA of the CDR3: TGTGCCAGCAGTGAAAGGGTGAACACTGAAGCTTTCTTT.

This CDR3 reads CASSQVLRTLRFPYEQYF. CDR3 coding DNA: TGCGCCAGCAGCCAAGTTCTCAGGACCCTAAGGTTCCCCTACGAGCAGTACTTC. This chain joins TRBV4-1 and TRBJ2-7; D is unclear. The CDR3 covers 18 residues. In germline, CDR1 is MGHRA, CDR2 YSYEKL. The V and J ends lost 1 base and 2 bases respectively, with 21 bases between them.

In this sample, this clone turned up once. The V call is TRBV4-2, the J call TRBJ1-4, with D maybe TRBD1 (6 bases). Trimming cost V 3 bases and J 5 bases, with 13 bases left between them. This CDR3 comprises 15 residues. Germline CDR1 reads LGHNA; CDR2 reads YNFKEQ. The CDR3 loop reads CASSHNKGVNEKLFF. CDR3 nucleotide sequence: TGTGCCAGCAGCCACAATAAGGGGGTAAATGAAAAACTGTTTTTT.

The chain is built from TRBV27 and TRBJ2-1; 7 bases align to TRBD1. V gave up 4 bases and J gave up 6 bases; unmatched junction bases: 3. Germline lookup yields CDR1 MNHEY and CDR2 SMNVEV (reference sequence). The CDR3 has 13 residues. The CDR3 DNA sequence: TGTGCCAGCAGTTGGACAGGAGGCAATGAGCAGTTCTTC. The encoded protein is CASSWTGGNEQFF.

The CDR3 sequence: CATTDPNGTEAFF. For the CDR3, the DNA is TGTGCCACCACAGACCCGAATGGGACTGAAGCTTTCTTT. This chain connects TRBV15 to TRBJ1-1; no reliable D call. The CDR3 runs to 13 residues. The V and J ends lost 7 bases and 5 bases respectively, with 14 bases between them. Germline V gives CDR1 LNHNV, CDR2 YYDKDF (reference sequence).

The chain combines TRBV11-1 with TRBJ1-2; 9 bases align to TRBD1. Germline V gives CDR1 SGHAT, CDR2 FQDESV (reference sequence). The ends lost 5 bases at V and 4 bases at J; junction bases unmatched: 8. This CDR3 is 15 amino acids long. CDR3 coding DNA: TGTGCCAGCAGCCAGGACAGGGGATCGGCCTATGGCTACACCTTC. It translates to CASSQDRGSAYGYTF.

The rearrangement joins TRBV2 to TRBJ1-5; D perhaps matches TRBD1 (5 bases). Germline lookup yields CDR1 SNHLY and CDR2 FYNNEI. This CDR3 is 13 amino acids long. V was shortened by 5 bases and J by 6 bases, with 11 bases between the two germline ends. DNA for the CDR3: TGTGCCAGCAGTCCCCAGGGTGGTCAGCCCCAGCATTTT. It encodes CASSPQGGQPQHF.

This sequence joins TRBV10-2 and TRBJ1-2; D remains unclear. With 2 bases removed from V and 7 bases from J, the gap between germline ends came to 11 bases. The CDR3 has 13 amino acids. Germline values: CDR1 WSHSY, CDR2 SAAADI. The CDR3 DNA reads TGCGCCAGCAGTGAGGGTAATTTCGTTGGCTACACCTTC. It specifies CASSEGNFVGYTF.

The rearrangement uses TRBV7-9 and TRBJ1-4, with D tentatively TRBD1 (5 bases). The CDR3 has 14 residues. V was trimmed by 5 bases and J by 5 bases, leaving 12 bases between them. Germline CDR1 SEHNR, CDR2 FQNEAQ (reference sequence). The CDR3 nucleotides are TGTGCCAGCAGCCCCGGGCAGGGAAATGAAAAACTGTTTTTT. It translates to CASSPGQGNEKLFF. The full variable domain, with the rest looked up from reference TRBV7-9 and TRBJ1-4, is DTGVSQNPRHKITKRGQNVTFRCDPISEHNRLYWYRQTLGQGPEFLTYFQNEAQLEKSRLLSDRFSAERPKGSFSTLEIQRTEQGDSAMYLCASSPGQGNEKLFFGSGTQLSVL.

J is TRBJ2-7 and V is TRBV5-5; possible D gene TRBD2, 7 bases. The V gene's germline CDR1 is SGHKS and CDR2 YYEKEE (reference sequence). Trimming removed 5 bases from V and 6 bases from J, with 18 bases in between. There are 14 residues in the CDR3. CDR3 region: CASSFQVGGGEQYF. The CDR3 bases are TGTGCCAGCAGTTTCCAGGTGGGAGGGGGCGAGCAGTACTTC.

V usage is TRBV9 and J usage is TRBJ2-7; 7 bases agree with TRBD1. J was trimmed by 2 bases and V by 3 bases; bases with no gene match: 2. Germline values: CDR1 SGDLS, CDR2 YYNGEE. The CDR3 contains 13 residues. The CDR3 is CASSEDRTYEQYF. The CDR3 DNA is TGTGCCAGCAGCGAGGACAGGACCTACGAGCAGTACTTC.

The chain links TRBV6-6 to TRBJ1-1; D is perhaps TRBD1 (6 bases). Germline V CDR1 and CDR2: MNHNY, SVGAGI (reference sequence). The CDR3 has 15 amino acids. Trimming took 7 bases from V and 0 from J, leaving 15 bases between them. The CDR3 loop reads CASTNGGAVNTEAFF. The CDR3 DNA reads TGTGCCAGCACCAACGGGGGGGCGGTGAACACTGAAGCTTTCTTT.

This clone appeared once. DNA of the CDR3: TGTGCCAGCAGGAGGACTAGCCAACTTCATGAGCAGTTCTTC. This translates into CASRRTSQLHEQFF. This chain joins TRBV2 and TRBJ2-1, with 8 bases lining up with TRBD2. This CDR3 is 14 amino acids long. Germline loops: CDR1 SNHLY, CDR2 FYNNEI. V lost 6 bases to trimming and J lost 8 bases; unmatched junction nucleotides: 9. The complete variable domain, with remaining parts taken from reference TRBV2 and TRBJ2-1, reads EPEVTQTPSHQVTQMGQEVILRCVPISNHLYFYWYRQILGQKVEFLVSFYNNEISEKSEIFDDQFSVERPDGSNFTLKIRSTKLEDSAMYFCASRRTSQLHEQFFGPGTRLTVL.

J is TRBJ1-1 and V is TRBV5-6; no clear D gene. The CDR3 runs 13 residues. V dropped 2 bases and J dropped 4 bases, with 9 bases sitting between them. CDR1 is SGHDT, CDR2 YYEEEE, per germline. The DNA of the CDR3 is TGTGCCAGCAGCTTTCAGGTAGGCACTGAAGCTTTCTTT. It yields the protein CASSFQVGTEAFF.

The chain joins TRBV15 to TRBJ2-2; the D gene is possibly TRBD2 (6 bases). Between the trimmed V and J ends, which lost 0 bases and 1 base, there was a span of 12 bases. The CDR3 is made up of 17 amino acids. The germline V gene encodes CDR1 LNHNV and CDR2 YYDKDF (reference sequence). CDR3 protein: CATSRDLFGGNTGELFF. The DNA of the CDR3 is TGTGCCACCAGCAGAGATCTTTTCGGGGGGAACACCGGGGAGCTGTTTTTT.

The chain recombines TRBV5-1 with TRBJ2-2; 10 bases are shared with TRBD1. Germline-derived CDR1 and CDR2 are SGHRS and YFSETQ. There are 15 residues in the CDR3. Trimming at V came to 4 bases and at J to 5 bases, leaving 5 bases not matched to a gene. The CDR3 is CASSTMGQGTGELFF. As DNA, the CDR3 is TGCGCCAGCAGCACGATGGGACAGGGGACCGGGGAGCTGTTTTTT. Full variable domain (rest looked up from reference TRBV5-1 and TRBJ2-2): KAGVTQTPRYLIKTRGQQVTLSCSPISGHRSVSWYQQTPGQGLQFLFEYFSETQRNKGNFPGRFSGRQFSNSRSEMNVSTLELGDSALYLCASSTMGQGTGELFFGEGSRLTVL.

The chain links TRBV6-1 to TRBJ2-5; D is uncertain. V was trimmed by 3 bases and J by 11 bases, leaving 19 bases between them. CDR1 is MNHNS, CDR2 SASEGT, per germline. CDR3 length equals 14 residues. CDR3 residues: CASSEHALGGKQYF. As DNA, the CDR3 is TGTGCCAGCAGTGAGCATGCCCTAGGTGGAAAGCAGTACTTC.